This T cell receptor beta chain stems from a study of tissue T cells after allogeneic stem cell transplantation. V was cut by 5 bases and J by 3 bases, with 7 bases left in between. Germline-derived CDR1 and CDR2 are NSQYPW and LRSPGD (reference sequence). The CDR3 totals 13 residues. Study-wide results and limits: Within patients, tissue anatomy strongly shaped TCR repertoire composition.

Note on this clone: Its specificity is not known. Gene names refer to mouse genes. The sequence runs out 1 residue before the end of the CDR3; the remainder is reconstructed from the germline J gene.

Sequenced by immunoSEQ multiplex PCR; TCRdb stores in-frame clones only, minus some. Of about 48,000 clones in the sample, about three quarters were seen once. The chain links TRBV1 to TRBJ1-4; D may be TRBD1 (6 bases). The receptor comes from a pool of C57BL/6 mice in good health. The sequenced material came from sorted cells pooled from one or two spleens. The sequenced CDR3 bases are TGCACCTGCAGTCACAGGGCCAACGAAAGATTATTT. Its translation is CTCSHRANERLF. The entire CDR3 protein is CTCSHRANERLFF.